This T cell receptor (beta chain) was obtained from a study of blood T cell repertoires in COVID-19. Study details: From the United States, Italy and Spain came samples of acute and convalescent COVID-19. The analysed material was cDNA or gDNA that came from T cells, B-cell-depleted T cells, or PBMCs.

As handled by the study authors: Amplification of reference gene primers provided the estimated nucleated cell counts. Only in-frame clones appear in the TCRdb table, and some are missing; sequencing was by immunoSEQ multiplex PCR. That table supplies the V and J calls and clone size; D and trimming were determined from the DNA. Here the sample spans some 320,000 clones, about nine tenths being singletons. There are 13 residues in the CDR3. Losses at the gene ends were 3 bases for V and 7 bases for J; bases not matched to a gene: 5. CDR1 and CDR2 (germline): SGDLS, YYNGEE. The V and J genes are TRBV9 and TRBJ1-2; TRBD1 agrees at 8 bases. The receptor was derived from a young woman who had recovered from COVID-19. The source material was peripheral blood. The CDR3 bases are TGTGCCAGCAGCGAAGGACAGGGTGTTGGCTACACCTTC. It encodes CASSEGQGVGYTF.